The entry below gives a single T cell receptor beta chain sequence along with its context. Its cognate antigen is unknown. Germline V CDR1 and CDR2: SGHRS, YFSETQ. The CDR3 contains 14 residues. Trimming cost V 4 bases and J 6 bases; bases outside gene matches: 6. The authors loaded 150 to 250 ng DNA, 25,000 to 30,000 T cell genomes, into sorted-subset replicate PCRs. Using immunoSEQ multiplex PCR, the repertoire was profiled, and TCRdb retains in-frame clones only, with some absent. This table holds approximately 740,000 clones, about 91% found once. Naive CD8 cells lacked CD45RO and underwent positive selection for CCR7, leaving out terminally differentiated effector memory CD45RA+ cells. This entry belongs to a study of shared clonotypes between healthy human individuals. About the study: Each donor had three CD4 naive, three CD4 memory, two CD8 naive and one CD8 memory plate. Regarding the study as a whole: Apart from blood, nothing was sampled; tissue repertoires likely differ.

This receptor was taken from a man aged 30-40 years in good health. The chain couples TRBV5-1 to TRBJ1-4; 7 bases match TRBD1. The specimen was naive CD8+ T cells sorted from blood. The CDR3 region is CASSPGGGDEKLFF. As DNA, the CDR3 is TGCGCCAGCAGCCCAGGGGGTGGCGATGAAAAACTGTTTTTT.